One sample yielded the 25 T cell receptor beta chains listed below, sequenced in a study of vaccination and CD4 T cells after COVID-19. Stated treatment: roughly 10-day PBMC culture with coronavirus spike peptide pools or control peptides (ViraFEST assay). Oncomine TCR Beta short-read sequencing was applied to DNA from cultured CD4+ T cells. TCRdb analysed the PCR reads with MiXCR anew, one entry per CDR3 protein. The sample consists of 11,000 or so distinct CDR3 sequences, roughly three fifths of them appearing once. Their antigens remain unidentified. Specimen: CD4+ T cells from blood, cultured in vitro. These receptors all stem from a human donor who had recovered from COVID-19.

The chain combines TRBV7-9 with TRBJ2-5; D call uncertain. V lost 0 bases, J lost 4 bases, and 9 bases lay in between. The length of the CDR3 is 14 residues. The germline CDR1 and CDR2 sequences are SEHNR and FQNEAQ (reference sequence). The CDR3 loop reads CASSLAWQVETQYF. In nucleotides, the CDR3 is TGTGCCAGCAGCTTAGCGTGGCAAGTAGAGACCCAGTACTTC.

Only one count was recorded for this clonotype. The CDR3: CASSPDRGRQPQHF. The CDR3 DNA reads as TGTGCCAGTAGTCCGGACAGGGGGCGTCAGCCCCAGCATTTT. This chain joins TRBV19 and TRBJ1-5, with 11 positions matching TRBD1. Per the germline V gene, CDR1 is LNHDA and CDR2 is SQIVND (reference sequence). Trimming cost V 5 bases and J 6 bases; bases outside gene matches: 3. The CDR3 length is 14 residues.

V gene TRBV6-1 combines with J gene TRBJ2-5; 8 nucleotides align to TRBD1. The CDR3 extends over 13 amino acids. Per germline, CDR1 MNHNS and CDR2 SASEGT. The J segment lost 5 bases and the V segment lost 4 bases, leaving 3 bases of the junction unmatched. CDR3 coding DNA: TGTGCCAGCAGTGCAGGGGGCTGGGAGACCCAGTACTTC. This gives the protein CASSAGGWETQYF.

The chain has TRBV7-2 and TRBJ1-5; D gene ambiguous. The CDR3 spans 13 residues. The ends were cut back, 1 base at V and 6 bases at J, with 7 bases in the middle. Per the germline V gene, CDR1 is SGHTA and CDR2 is FQGNSA. The CDR3 DNA reads as TGTGCCAGCAGCTTAGACAGTACTCAGCCCCAGCATTTT. It specifies CASSLDSTQPQHF.

The V gene is TRBV6-2 or TRBV6-3, the J gene TRBJ2-1; 9 nucleotides agree with TRBD2. CDR1 MNHEY and CDR2 SVGEGT come from the germline V gene. The CDR3 is 11 residues long. J gave up 13 bases and V 5 bases, and 3 bases lay outside the gene matches. For the CDR3, the DNA is TGTGCCAGCAGTCGGACTAGCGAACAGTTCTTC. It translates to CASSRTSEQFF.

The genes are TRBV4-3 and TRBJ2-3, with 8 bases that match TRBD2. CDR1 and CDR2 from the germline V gene are LGHNA and YSLEER. The CDR3 runs 16 residues. V lost 0 bases, J lost 3 bases, and 5 bases stayed unmatched. The CDR3 nucleotides read TGCGCCAGCAGCCAAGATTATAGCGGGGAAACAGATACGCAGTATTTT. It encodes CASSQDYSGETDTQYF.

V and J are TRBV10-3 and TRBJ2-5; 9 positions match TRBD1. Losses at the gene ends were 2 bases for V and 5 bases for J; bases not matched to a gene: 9. The CDR3 spans 16 residues. Germline lookup yields CDR1 ENHRY and CDR2 SYGVKD. Written as DNA, the CDR3 is TGTGCCATCAGTGAGGCCGGGACAGGGAGGGGGGAGACCCAGTACTTC. The encoded protein is CAISEAGTGRGETQYF.

This clonotype was detected only a few times. The chain is built from TRBV6-1 and TRBJ1-5, with D hard to call. The V gene lost 0 bases and the J gene lost 11 bases, with 17 bases spanning the gap. The CDR3 loop spans 15 amino acids. Per germline, CDR1 MNHNS and CDR2 SASEGT. The CDR3 nucleotides are TGTGCCAGCAGTGAAGCGCTTGGCCTAATGGTAGCCCAGCATTTT. Protein sequence: CASSEALGLMVAQHF.

The CDR3 sequence is CATATAGGRWDYGYTF. CDR3 bases: TGTGCCACTGCGACCGCCGGGGGAAGGTGGGACTATGGCTACACCTTC. The V and J genes are TRBV19 and TRBJ1-2; tentative D call: TRBD1 (5 bases). The CDR3 contains 16 residues. Between the trimmed V and J ends, which lost 10 bases and 3 bases, there was a span of 24 bases. In germline, CDR1 is LNHDA, CDR2 SQIVND (reference sequence).

The J gene is TRBJ2-2, the V gene TRBV18, with 7 bases lining up with TRBD2. The V gene end was trimmed by 6 bases and the J gene end by 4 bases; junction bases not matched to a gene: 5. CDR3 size: 14 residues. Germline V gene lookup returns CDR1 KGHSH and CDR2 LQKENI. In DNA, the CDR3 is TGTGCCAGCTCCCCGGGAGGAGGCACCGGGGAGCTGTTTTTT. This gives the protein CASSPGGGTGELFF.

This sequence joins TRBV2 and TRBJ2-4; D call uncertain. V was pared by 1 base and J by 0 bases, with 4 bases between. The CDR3 totals 14 residues. Germline values: CDR1 SNHLY, CDR2 FYNNEI. The CDR3 DNA reads as TGTGCCAGCAGTGAAGGGGGAGCCAAAAACATTCAGTACTTC. Its translation is CASSEGGAKNIQYF.

In this sample, this clonotype turned up a few times. The chain recombines TRBV12-3 or TRBV12-4 with TRBJ2-3; TRBD2 is a possible D gene (6 bases). V was clipped by 6 bases and J by 0 bases, with 10 bases between them. The CDR3 runs to 14 residues. CDR3 region: CASRSSGSTDTQYF. CDR3 DNA sequence: TGTGCCAGCAGATCCAGCGGGAGCACAGATACGCAGTATTTT.

The chain couples TRBV5-4 to TRBJ2-7; a possible D gene is TRBD2 (6 bases). The CDR3 contains 14 residues. The germline V gene encodes CDR1 SGHNT and CDR2 YYREEE (reference sequence). Trimming stripped 2 bases from V and 2 bases from J, with 11 bases between. The CDR3 reads CASSLGRETYEQYF. The CDR3 DNA is TGTGCCAGCAGCTTAGGACGGGAGACCTACGAGCAGTACTTC.

As concerns this clonotype: One end of the junction fails to match germline, which may point to a read error. CDR3 amino acids: CASSSGLAYGEQFF. DNA of the CDR3: TGTGCCAGCAGCTCGGGACTAGCGTATGGTGAGCAGTTCTTC. The rearrangement uses TRBV5-3 and TRBJ2-1; 10 nucleotides agree with TRBD2. TRBV5-3 is designated an ORF whose function remains uncertain. The CDR3 spans 14 residues.

V is TRBV1 and J is TRBJ2-7; the D call TRBD1 from the table was never checked on the DNA. TRBV1 is tagged as a pseudogene. The CDR3 covers 15 residues. In DNA, the CDR3 is TGCACCAGCAGCCAAACTAGAGGGGGAGACTACGAGCAGTACTTC. Amino acid sequence: CTSSQTRGGDYEQYF.

This clonotype turned up a few times. In DNA, the CDR3 is TGCAGTGCTAGAGATCTTGGCCCGCAGGGGCCGACCTACGAGCAGTACTTC. Translated: CSARDLGPQGPTYEQYF. The gene calls are TRBV20-1 and TRBJ2-7; TRBD1 might be the D (6 bases). Germline values: CDR1 DFQATT, CDR2 SNEGSKA (reference sequence). This CDR3 has 17 amino acids. The V and J ends lost 0 bases and 2 bases respectively, with 20 bases between them.

The rearrangement uses TRBV6-2 or TRBV6-3 and TRBJ1-1, with 7 bases identical to TRBD1. V trimming: 7 bases; J trimming: 0 bases; junction bases outside the gene matches: 5. The CDR3 has 14 amino acids. CDR1 is MNHEY, CDR2 SVGEGT, per germline. In DNA, the CDR3 is TGTGCCAGCAAGACAGGGAACATGAACACTGAAGCTTTCTTT. Protein sequence: CASKTGNMNTEAFF.

The chain is built from TRBV27 and TRBJ2-5; D is possibly TRBD1 or TRBD2 (5 bases each). There are 14 residues in the CDR3. Germline V gene sequence: CDR1 MNHEY, CDR2 SMNVEV (reference sequence). V dropped 7 bases and J dropped 4 bases, with 16 bases sitting between them. DNA of the CDR3: TGTGCCAGCACCAACCCGGGGCCCGGAGAGACCCAGTACTTC. Translated, it gives CASTNPGPGETQYF.

The J gene is TRBJ1-2, the V gene TRBV15; D gene ambiguous. The germline CDR1 and CDR2 sequences are LNHNV and YYDKDF (reference sequence). Trimming removed 1 base from V and 8 bases from J, with 17 bases in between. This CDR3 is 15 amino acids long. CDR3 coding DNA: TGTGCCACCAGCAGAGTAGGCCAGCCCCAATTGGGCTACACCTTC. Protein: CATSRVGQPQLGYTF.

The chain couples TRBV10-3 to TRBJ2-7; D gene unclear. There are 14 residues in the CDR3. CDR1 and CDR2 from the germline V gene are ENHRY and SYGVKD. Trimming took 6 bases from V and 4 from J, leaving 16 bases between them. CDR3 loop: CAIRPSLLTYEQYF. The CDR3 DNA sequence: TGTGCCATCAGACCATCCTTACTGACATACGAGCAGTACTTC.

The rearrangement joins TRBV25-1 to TRBJ2-6; TRBD1 aligns across 8 bases. This CDR3 has 17 residues. Germline CDR1 reads MGHDK; CDR2 reads SYGVNS. V dropped 3 bases and J dropped 4; count of bases not matched to a gene: 8. CDR3 coding DNA: TGTGCCAGCAGTGATTCCCAGGGGGCTGTGGGGGCCAACGTCCTGACTTTC. It specifies CASSDSQGAVGANVLTF.

The CDR3 is CASSLWDLDRYQETQYF. The CDR3, as DNA: TGTGCCAGCAGTTTATGGGACTTGGACAGATACCAAGAGACCCAGTACTTC. The chain combines TRBV28 with TRBJ2-5; maybe TRBD1 (6 bases). CDR1 is MDHEN, CDR2 SYDVKM, per germline. V was trimmed by 0 bases and J by 0 bases, leaving 14 bases between them. The CDR3 has 17 residues.

The CDR3 coding sequence is TGTGCCACCAGCGCAAGTGGATACACTGAAGCTTTCTTT. Residues: CATSASGYTEAFF. This chain connects TRBV15 to TRBJ1-1; D is unresolved. The CDR3 is 13 residues long. Trimming left V 5 bases short and J 3 bases short, with 10 bases between. Germline loops: CDR1 LNHNV, CDR2 YYDKDF (reference sequence).

This clonotype has only a few counts. The chain links TRBV2 to TRBJ2-7; D remains unclear. CDR1 and CDR2 from the germline V gene are SNHLY and FYNNEI. Trimming took off 4 bases at V and 4 bases at J, with 5 bases between the two ends. This CDR3 contains 11 residues. CDR3 residues: CASSVRYEQYF. The CDR3 bases are TGTGCCAGCAGTGTTCGGTACGAGCAGTACTTC.

The rearrangement links TRBV7-9 to TRBJ1-4; D is uncertain. The V gene's germline CDR1 is SEHNR and CDR2 FQNEAQ (reference sequence). V lost 5 bases and J 0 bases, leaving 13 bases between the germline ends. The length of the CDR3 is 16 residues. CDR3 residues: CASSLPISATNEKLFF. The CDR3 DNA reads TGTGCCAGCAGCCTACCCATCAGCGCAACTAATGAAAAACTGTTTTTT.